These 10 T cell receptor beta chains were sequenced from one sample in a study of control samples from healthy donors and cancer patients. Measured with immunoSEQ multiplex PCR; TCRdb has only the in-frame clones, and not every one. The table has about 34,000 clones, about 88% seen once. The source material was PBMCs. These TCRs come from a woman in her forties with lung cancer.

The chain carries TRBV5-6 and TRBJ1-1, with TRBD1 matching over 8 bases. This CDR3 spans 14 amino acids. After removal of 1 base from V and 4 bases from J, the junction contained 3 bases not matched to a gene. The germline gives CDR1 SGHDT, CDR2 YYEEEE. The DNA for the CDR3 is TGTGCCAGCAGCTTGTTACAGGGGGTCACTGAAGCTTTCTTT. Its translation: CASSLLQGVTEAFF.

The chain carries TRBV2 and TRBJ1-3, with TRBD1 as a possible D gene (5 bases). The CDR3 length is 13 residues. Germline V gene lookup returns CDR1 SNHLY and CDR2 FYNNEI. V was trimmed by 6 bases and J by 4 bases, leaving 10 bases between them. In DNA, the CDR3 is TGTGCCAGCAGCCAGACAGAGGGAAACACCATATATTTT. Its translation is CASSQTEGNTIYF.

The rearrangement uses TRBV5-1 and TRBJ2-7; TRBD2 aligns across 7 bases. Germline CDR1 and CDR2: SGHRS and YFSETQ. The CDR3 length is 14 residues. V was pared by 2 bases and J by 0 bases, with 2 bases of the junction left unmatched. CDR3 sequence reads: CASSLAGSSYEQYF. In DNA form, the CDR3 reads TGCGCCAGCAGCTTAGCGGGGAGCTCCTACGAGCAGTACTTC.

The V and J genes are TRBV6-5 and TRBJ2-7; 8 bases are shared with TRBD1. The trim removed 10 bases at V and 0 bases at J, leaving 8 bases unmatched. This CDR3 spans 14 amino acids. CDR1 and CDR2 from the germline V gene are MNHEY and SVGAGI. Written as DNA, the CDR3 is TGTGCCACTTCGGACAGGGCGAGCTCCTACGAGCAGTACTTC. Protein: CATSDRASSYEQYF.

This clone was seen once. The V and J genes are TRBV19 and TRBJ1-1; unclear D gene. The V end lost 3 bases, the J end lost 1 base, and 12 bases lay between the germline ends. Germline CDR1 and CDR2: LNHDA and SQIVND (reference sequence). This CDR3 has 15 amino acids. CDR3 coding DNA: TGTGCCAGTAGTATTGTCTGGGCAGGGAACACTGAAGCTTTCTTT. Its translation is CASSIVWAGNTEAFF.

The V call is TRBV5-6, the J call TRBJ1-3, with D possibly TRBD1 on 5 matching bases. V lost 1 base to trimming and J lost 1 base, with 12 bases between them. There are 16 residues in the CDR3. Germline loops: CDR1 SGHDT, CDR2 YYEEEE. The CDR3 DNA reads TGTGCCAGCAGCTTGTCGCTAAGGGGTTCTGGAAACACCATATATTTT. This gives the protein CASSLSLRGSGNTIYF.

The chain links TRBV28 to TRBJ1-5, with 7 bases that match TRBD1. V was clipped by 4 bases and J by 5 bases; unmatched bases: 2. Germline V gene sequence: CDR1 MDHEN, CDR2 SYDVKM. The CDR3 covers 13 residues. As DNA, the CDR3 is TGTGCCAGCAGTTACAGGGGATATCAGCCCCAGCATTTT. Translating it yields CASSYRGYQPQHF. Looking up the rest from reference TRBV28 and TRBJ1-5 gives the full variable domain: DVKVTQSSRYLVKRTGEKVFLECVQDMDHENMFWYRQDPGLGLRLIYFSYDVKMKEKGDIPEGYSVSREKKERFSLILESASTNQTSMYLCASSYRGYQPQHFGDGTRLSIL.

J is TRBJ2-3 and V is TRBV9, with TRBD1 matching over 7 bases. The CDR3 runs to 14 residues. The J segment lost 4 bases and the V segment lost 0 bases, leaving 2 bases of the junction unmatched. CDR1 is SGDLS and CDR2 is YYNGEE in the germline V gene. The CDR3 here is CASSVGQGSDTQYF. The CDR3 bases are TGTGCCAGCAGCGTAGGACAGGGATCAGATACGCAGTATTTT. Supplemented by reference TRBV9 and TRBJ2-3, the full variable domain reads DSGVTQTPKHLITATGQRVTLRCSPRSGDLSVYWYQQSLDQGLQFLIQYYNGEERAKGNILERFSAQQFPDLHSELNLSSLELGDSALYFCASSVGQGSDTQYFGPGTRLTVL.

This rearrangement joins TRBV2 to TRBJ1-5; perhaps TRBD1 as D (6 bases). The CDR3 is made up of 16 amino acids. Trimming cost V 5 bases and J 0 bases, with 14 bases left between them. Germline lookup yields CDR1 SNHLY and CDR2 FYNNEI. The CDR3 here is CASSRSQGYSNQPQHF. The CDR3 bases are TGTGCCAGCAGTCGCTCACAGGGATATAGCAATCAGCCCCAGCATTTT.

The sample holds a few counts of this clone. V is TRBV5-4 and J is TRBJ2-3; D is unresolved. CDR1 and CDR2 (germline): SGHNT, YYREEE (reference sequence). Trimming took 0 bases from V and 3 from J, leaving 5 bases between them. The CDR3 runs to 13 residues. The CDR3 region is CASSLEETDTQYF. CDR3 bases: TGTGCCAGCAGCTTGGAAGAAACAGATACGCAGTATTTT. The variable domain in full, completed from reference TRBV5-4 and TRBJ2-3, reads ETGVTQSPTHLIKTRGQQVTLRCSSQSGHNTVSWYQQALGQGPQFIFQYYREEENGRGNFPPRFSGLQFPNYSSELNVNALELDDSALYLCASSLEETDTQYFGPGTRLTVL.